This T cell receptor beta chain appears in the sequencing data of a study of T cells after yellow fever vaccination. TCRdb fed the 5' RACE reads into MiXCR, producing one record per CDR3 protein. The top ten clones hold roughly 17% of a sample with 500,000 to 650,000 distinct CDR3 sequences, about 17% of them seen once. Study results and limitations: A large majority of primary-vaccination clones showed up again after the booster (roughly 95% CD4, about 90% CD8).

Comment on this clonotype: What it recognizes is unknown.

The CDR3 is 16 residues long. Trimming at V came to 1 base and at J to 3 bases, leaving 5 bases not matched to a gene. Per germline, CDR1 LGHDT and CDR2 YNNKEL (reference sequence). This sequence was found in a young man who received the YFV17D yellow fever vaccine. This chain connects TRBV3-1 to TRBJ2-3; 9 bases align to TRBD2. The specimen comprised PBMCs, sampled 5 days after the first yellow fever vaccination. The CDR3 loop is CASSQVSGGRTDTQYF. As DNA, the CDR3 is TGTGCCAGCAGCCAAGTAAGCGGGGGGAGAACAGATACGCAGTATTTT.